These 8 T cell receptor beta chains were all obtained from the same sample, sequenced in a study of neurological immune-mediated disorders. TCRdb reprocessed the 5' RACE reads via MiXCR and lists one record per CDR3 protein. The profile covers 80,000 to 95,000 distinct CDR3 sequences, with around 3.5% appearing a single time and less than 3% taken by the ten largest. What was sequenced was PBMCs. These receptors were collected from a woman in her fifties or sixties with multiple sclerosis.

The chain recombines TRBV20-1 with TRBJ2-7, with 8 bases lining up with TRBD2. Trimming at V came to 6 bases and at J to 1 base, leaving 11 bases not matched to a gene. This CDR3 is 15 amino acids long. CDR1 is DFQATT, CDR2 SNEGSKA, per germline (reference sequence). The chain's CDR3 is CSALPGLGDSYEQYF. DNA for the CDR3: TGCAGTGCCTTGCCGGGACTAGGAGATTCCTACGAGCAGTACTTC.

This clonotype was counted at least ten times. CDR3 nucleotide sequence: TGCGCCAGCAGCGGGGGGCTTTCCACAGATACGCAGTATTTT. This sequence encodes CASSGGLSTDTQYF. The rearrangement uses TRBV5-1 and TRBJ2-3; tentatively, D is TRBD1 or TRBD2 (6 bases each). The germline V gene has CDR1 SGHRS and CDR2 YFSETQ. CDR3 length: 14 amino acids. Trimming left V 4 bases short and J 2 bases short, with 11 bases between.

This clonotype was counted many times. This chain links TRBV7-2 with TRBJ2-5; D is perhaps TRBD1 (6 bases). The CDR3 consists of 14 residues. CDR1 is SGHTA, CDR2 FQGNSA, per germline. V was shortened by 3 bases and J by 7 bases, with 15 bases between the two germline ends. CDR3 coding DNA: TGTGCCAGCAGCTTTACTTCCGCAGGGGCGACCCAGTACTTC. Protein product: CASSFTSAGATQYF.

This clonotype appeared many times. The chain joins TRBV29-1 to TRBJ2-6; no definite D call. The CDR3 length is 16 residues. Germline V gene data show CDR1 as SQVTM and CDR2 as ANQGSEA. V was trimmed by 4 bases and J by 0 bases, leaving 13 bases between them. CDR3 nucleotide sequence: TGCAGCGTTGTCCCCCGGTTTGACTCTGGGGCCAACGTCCTGACTTTC. It yields the protein CSVVPRFDSGANVLTF.

This clonotype was counted ten times or more. The CDR3 here is CASSFKVEKLFF. CDR3 sequence (DNA): TGTGCCAGCAGTTTTAAGGTGGAAAAACTGTTTTTT. This sequence joins TRBV6-6 and TRBJ1-4; D uncertain. CDR3 size: 12 residues. The ends were cut back, 4 bases at V and 8 bases at J, with 8 bases in the middle. Germline CDR1 and CDR2: MNHNY and SVGAGI (reference sequence).

This clonotype showed up many times. The rearrangement uses TRBV6-2 or TRBV6-3 and TRBJ1-6; a possible D gene is TRBD1 (5 bases). The CDR3 covers 13 residues. Trimming cost V 6 bases and J 4 bases, with 7 bases left between them. In germline, CDR1 is MNHEY, CDR2 SVGEGT. CDR3 in amino acids: CASSGQYNSPLHF. The CDR3 nucleotides are TGTGCCAGCAGCGGACAATATAATTCACCCCTCCACTTT.

Ten or more counts support this clonotype. J is TRBJ2-7 and V is TRBV2; 9 bases are a match to TRBD2. The CDR3 covers 14 residues. After removal of 6 bases from V and 2 bases from J, the junction contained 5 bases not matched to a gene. Germline lookup yields CDR1 SNHLY and CDR2 FYNNEI. CDR3 sequence: CASRDAGGPYEQYF. CDR3 sequence (DNA): TGTGCCAGCAGAGATGCGGGGGGGCCCTACGAGCAGTACTTC. The full variable domain, completed using reference TRBV2 and TRBJ2-7, is EPEVTQTPSHQVTQMGQEVILRCVPISNHLYFYWYRQILGQKVEFLVSFYNNEISEKSEIFDDQFSVERPDGSNFTLKIRSTKLEDSAMYFCASRDAGGPYEQYFGPGTRLTVT.

This clonotype was counted at least ten times. The chain has TRBV3-1 and TRBJ2-7, with TRBD1 identical over 9 bases. Germline V gives CDR1 LGHDT, CDR2 YNNKEL (reference sequence). The CDR3 is 17 amino acids. V was pared by 0 bases and J by 7 bases, with 13 bases of the junction left unmatched. CDR3 DNA: TGTGCCAGCAGCCAAGAGCTTTGGGACAGGGCCGTGGAGGAGCAGTACTTC. Encoded protein: CASSQELWDRAVEEQYF.